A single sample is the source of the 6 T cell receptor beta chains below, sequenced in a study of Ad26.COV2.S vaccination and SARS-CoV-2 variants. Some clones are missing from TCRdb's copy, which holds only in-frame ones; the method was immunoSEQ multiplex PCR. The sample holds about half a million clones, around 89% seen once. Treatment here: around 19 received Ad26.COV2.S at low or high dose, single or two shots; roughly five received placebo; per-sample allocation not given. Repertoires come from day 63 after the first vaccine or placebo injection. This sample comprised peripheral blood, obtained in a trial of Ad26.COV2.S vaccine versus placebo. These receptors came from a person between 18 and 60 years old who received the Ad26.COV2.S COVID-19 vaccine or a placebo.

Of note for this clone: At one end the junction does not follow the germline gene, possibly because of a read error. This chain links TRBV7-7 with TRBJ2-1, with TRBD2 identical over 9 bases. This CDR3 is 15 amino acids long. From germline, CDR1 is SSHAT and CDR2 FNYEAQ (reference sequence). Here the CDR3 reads CASSPTGTSSQEQFF. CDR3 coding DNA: TGTGCTAGCAGTCCCACCGGGACTAGCTCTCAAGAGCAGTTCTTC. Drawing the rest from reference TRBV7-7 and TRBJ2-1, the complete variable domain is GAGVSQSPRYKVTKRGQDVTLRCDPISSHATLYWYQQALGQGPEFLTYFNYEAQPDKSGLPSDRFSAERPEGSISTLTIQRTEQRDSAMYRCASSPTGTSSQEQFFGPGTRLTVL.

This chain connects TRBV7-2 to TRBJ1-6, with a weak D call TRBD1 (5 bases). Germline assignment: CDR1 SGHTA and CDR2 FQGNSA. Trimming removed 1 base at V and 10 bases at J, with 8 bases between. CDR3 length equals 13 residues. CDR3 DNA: TGTGCCAGCAGCTTAGAGCGGGGGTCACCCCTCCACTTT. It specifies CASSLERGSPLHF.

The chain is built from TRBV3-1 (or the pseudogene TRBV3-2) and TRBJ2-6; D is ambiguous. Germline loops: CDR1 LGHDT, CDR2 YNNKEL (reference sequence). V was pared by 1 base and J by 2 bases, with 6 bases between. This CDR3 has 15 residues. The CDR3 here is CASSQGRAGANVLTF. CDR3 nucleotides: TGTGCCAGCAGCCAAGGTAGGGCTGGGGCCAACGTCCTGACTTTC.

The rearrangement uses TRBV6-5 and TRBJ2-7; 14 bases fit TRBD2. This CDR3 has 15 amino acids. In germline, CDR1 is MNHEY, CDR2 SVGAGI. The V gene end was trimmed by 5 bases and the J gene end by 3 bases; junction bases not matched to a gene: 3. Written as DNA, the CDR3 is TGTGCCAGCAGTCGGGGGACTAGCGGGAGCTACGAGCAGTACTTC. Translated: CASSRGTSGSYEQYF.

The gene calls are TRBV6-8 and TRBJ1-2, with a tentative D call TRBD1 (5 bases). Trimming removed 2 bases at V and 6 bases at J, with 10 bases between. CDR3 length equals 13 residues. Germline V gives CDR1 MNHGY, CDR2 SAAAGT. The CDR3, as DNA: TGTGCCAGCAGTTACCCCCAGGGTGATGGCTACACCTTC. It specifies CASSYPQGDGYTF.

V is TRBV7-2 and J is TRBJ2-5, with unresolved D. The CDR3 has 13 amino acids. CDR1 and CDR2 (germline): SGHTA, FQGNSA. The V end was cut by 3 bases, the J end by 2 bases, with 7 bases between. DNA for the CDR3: TGTGCCAGCAGCTTTGGCCAGCAAGAGACCCAGTACTTC. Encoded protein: CASSFGQQETQYF.